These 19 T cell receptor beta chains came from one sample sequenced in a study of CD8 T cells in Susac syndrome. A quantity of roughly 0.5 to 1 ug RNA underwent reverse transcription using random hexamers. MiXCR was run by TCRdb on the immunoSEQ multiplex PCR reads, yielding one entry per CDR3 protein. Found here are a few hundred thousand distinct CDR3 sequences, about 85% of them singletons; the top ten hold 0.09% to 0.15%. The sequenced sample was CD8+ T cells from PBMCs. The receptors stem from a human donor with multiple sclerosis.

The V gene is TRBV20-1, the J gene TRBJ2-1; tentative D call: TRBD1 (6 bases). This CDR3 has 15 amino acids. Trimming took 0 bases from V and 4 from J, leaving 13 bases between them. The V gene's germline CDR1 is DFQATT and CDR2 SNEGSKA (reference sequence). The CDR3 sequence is CSARDMAGVYNEQFF. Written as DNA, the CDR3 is TGCAGTGCTAGAGATATGGCAGGGGTATACAATGAGCAGTTCTTC.

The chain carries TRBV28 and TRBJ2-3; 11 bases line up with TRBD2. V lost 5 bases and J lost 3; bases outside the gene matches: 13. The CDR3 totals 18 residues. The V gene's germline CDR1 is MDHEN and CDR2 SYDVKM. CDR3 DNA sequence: TGTGCCAGCAGTCTCCTAGGGGAGACTAGCGGGATAACAGATACGCAGTATTTT. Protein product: CASSLLGETSGITDTQYF.

The DNA of the CDR3 is TGTGCCAGCAGCCAAGAGGTCCGACAGCTATACGAGCAGTACTTC. It encodes CASSQEVRQLYEQYF. The chain has TRBV4-2 and TRBJ2-7; TRBD1 might be the D (5 bases). This CDR3 has 15 residues. Per germline, CDR1 LGHNA and CDR2 YNFKEQ. With 0 bases removed from V and 4 bases from J, the gap between germline ends came to 13 bases.

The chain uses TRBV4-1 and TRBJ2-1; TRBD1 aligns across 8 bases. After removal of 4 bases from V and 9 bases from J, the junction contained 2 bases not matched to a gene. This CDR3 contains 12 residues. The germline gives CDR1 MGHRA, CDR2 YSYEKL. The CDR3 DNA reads TGCGCCAGCAGCCCCGGGACAGGTGAGCAGTTCTTC. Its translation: CASSPGTGEQFF.

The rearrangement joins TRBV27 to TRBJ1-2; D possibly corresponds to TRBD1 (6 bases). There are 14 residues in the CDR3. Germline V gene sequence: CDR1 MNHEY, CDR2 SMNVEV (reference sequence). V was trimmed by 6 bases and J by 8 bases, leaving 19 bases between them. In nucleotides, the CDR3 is TGTGCCAGCAGCCCCGGAGGGGGTATGGAAGGCTACACCTTC. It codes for CASSPGGGMEGYTF.

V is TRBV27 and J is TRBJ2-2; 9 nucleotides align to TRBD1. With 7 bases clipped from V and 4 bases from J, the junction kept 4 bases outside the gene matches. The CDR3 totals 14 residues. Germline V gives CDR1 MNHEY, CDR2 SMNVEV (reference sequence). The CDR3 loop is CASTGTGSTGELFF. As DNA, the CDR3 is TGTGCCAGCACGGGGACAGGGTCCACCGGGGAGCTGTTTTTT.

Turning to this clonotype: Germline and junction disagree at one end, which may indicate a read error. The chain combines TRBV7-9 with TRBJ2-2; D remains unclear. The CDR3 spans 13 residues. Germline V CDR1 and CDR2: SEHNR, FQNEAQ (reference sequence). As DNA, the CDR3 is TGTGCCAGCAGCTTTCTGAACGCCGGGGAGCTGTTTTTT. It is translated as CASSFLNAGELFF.

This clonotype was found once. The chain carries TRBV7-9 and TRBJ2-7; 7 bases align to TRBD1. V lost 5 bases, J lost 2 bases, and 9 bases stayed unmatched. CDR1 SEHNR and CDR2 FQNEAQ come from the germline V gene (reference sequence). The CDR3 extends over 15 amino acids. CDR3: CASSPRDRDTYEQYF. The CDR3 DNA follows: TGTGCCAGCAGCCCCCGGGACAGAGATACCTACGAGCAGTACTTC.

The CDR3 loop is CASSRYGGYSYNEQFF. CDR3 coding DNA: TGTGCCAGCAGCCGTTATGGGGGTTATTCCTACAATGAGCAGTTCTTC. This sequence joins TRBV14 and TRBJ2-1, with D perhaps matching TRBD1 or TRBD2 (5 bases each). V was clipped by 4 bases and J by 1 base, with 14 bases between them. Germline lookup yields CDR1 SGHDN and CDR2 FVKESK. The CDR3 is 16 residues long.

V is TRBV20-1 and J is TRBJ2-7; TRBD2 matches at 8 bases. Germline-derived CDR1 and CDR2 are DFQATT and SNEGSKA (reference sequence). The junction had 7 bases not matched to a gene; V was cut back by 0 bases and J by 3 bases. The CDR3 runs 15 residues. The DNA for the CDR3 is TGCAGTGCTAGAGACACGGGGGGGGCGGACTACGAGCAGTACTTC. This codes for CSARDTGGADYEQYF.

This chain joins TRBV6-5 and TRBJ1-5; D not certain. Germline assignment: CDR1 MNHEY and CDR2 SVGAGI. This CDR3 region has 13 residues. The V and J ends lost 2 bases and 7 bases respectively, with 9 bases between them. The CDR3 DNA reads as TGTGCCAGCAGTTACGTGGGCGGCCAGCCCCAGCATTTT. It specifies CASSYVGGQPQHF.

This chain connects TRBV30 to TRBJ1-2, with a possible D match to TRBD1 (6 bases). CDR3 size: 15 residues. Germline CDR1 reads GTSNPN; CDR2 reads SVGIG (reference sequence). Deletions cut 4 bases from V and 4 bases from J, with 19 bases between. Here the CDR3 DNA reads TGTGCCTGGACGCCCTCGGGGGGCGGAGGCTATGGCTACACCTTC. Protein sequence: CAWTPSGGGGYGYTF.

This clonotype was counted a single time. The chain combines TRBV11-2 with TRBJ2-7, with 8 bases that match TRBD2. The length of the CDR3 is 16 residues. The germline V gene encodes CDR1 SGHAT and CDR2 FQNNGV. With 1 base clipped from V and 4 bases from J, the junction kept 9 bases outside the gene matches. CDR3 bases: TGTGCCAGCAGCTTAGTGGGGCCAGCGGGAGTATACGAGCAGTACTTC. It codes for CASSLVGPAGVYEQYF.

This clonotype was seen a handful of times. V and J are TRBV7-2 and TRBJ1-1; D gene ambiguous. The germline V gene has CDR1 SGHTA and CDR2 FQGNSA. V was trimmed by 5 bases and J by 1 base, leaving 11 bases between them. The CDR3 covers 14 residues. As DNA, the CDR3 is TGTGCCAGCAGCCCGGATTTCCCGAACACTGAAGCTTTCTTT. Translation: CASSPDFPNTEAFF. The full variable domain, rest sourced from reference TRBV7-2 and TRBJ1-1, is GAGVSQSPSNKVTEKGKDVELRCDPISGHTALYWYRQSLGQGLEFLIYFQGNSAPDKSGLPSDRFSAERTGGSVSTLTIQRTQQEDSAVYLCASSPDFPNTEAFFGQGTRLTVV.

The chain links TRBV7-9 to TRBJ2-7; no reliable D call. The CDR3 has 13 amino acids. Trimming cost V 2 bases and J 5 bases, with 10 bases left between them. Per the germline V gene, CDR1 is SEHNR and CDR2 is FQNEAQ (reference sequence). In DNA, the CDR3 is TGTGCCAGCAGCTTAACTAACGCCGACGAGCAGTACTTC. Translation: CASSLTNADEQYF.

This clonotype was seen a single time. The CDR3 DNA follows: TGTGCCAGTAGTCCAGGACAGGGACCGTGGGAGCAGTACTTC. Amino acids: CASSPGQGPWEQYF. The V and J genes are TRBV19 and TRBJ2-7; 8 bases match TRBD1. Trimming removed 5 bases from V and 7 bases from J; junction bases left unmatched: 10. CDR1 is LNHDA, CDR2 SQIVND, per germline (reference sequence). The CDR3 is made up of 14 amino acids.

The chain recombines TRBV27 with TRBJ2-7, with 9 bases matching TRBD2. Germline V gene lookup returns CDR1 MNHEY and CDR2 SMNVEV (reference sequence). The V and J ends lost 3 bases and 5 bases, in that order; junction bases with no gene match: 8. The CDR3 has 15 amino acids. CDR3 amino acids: CASSFVASGNHEQYF. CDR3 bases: TGTGCCAGCAGTTTCGTCGCTAGCGGGAACCACGAGCAGTACTTC.

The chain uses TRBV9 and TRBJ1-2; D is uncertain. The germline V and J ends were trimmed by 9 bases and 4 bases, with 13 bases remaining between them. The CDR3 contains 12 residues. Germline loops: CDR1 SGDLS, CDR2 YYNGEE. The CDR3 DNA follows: TGTGCCATCTCAATTGTTCCCTATGGCTACACCTTC. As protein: CAISIVPYGYTF.

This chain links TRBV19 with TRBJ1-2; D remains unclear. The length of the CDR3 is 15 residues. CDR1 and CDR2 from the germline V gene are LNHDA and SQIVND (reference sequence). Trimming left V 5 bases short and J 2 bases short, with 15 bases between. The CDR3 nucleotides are TGTGCCAGTAGTCCTTCCAGCGCCCCCAACTATGGCTACACCTTC. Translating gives CASSPSSAPNYGYTF.